The 5 T cell receptor beta chains below come from one sample, sequenced in a study of beta chain features in type 1 diabetes. Expressed TCRB transcripts were sequenced, since all the RNA that had been isolated was reverse transcribed. Clones were sequenced by immunoSEQ multiplex PCR, and TCRdb holds only the in-frame ones, with some missing. The sample carries 300,000 to 450,000 clones, about 19% recorded once. Sample: naive CD4+ T cells from blood. These receptors all stem from a woman younger than 35 in good health.

This clone was detected only a few times. The chain combines TRBV19 with TRBJ1-5; 7 positions match TRBD1. The CDR3 is 14 residues long. Germline V gene data show CDR1 as LNHDA and CDR2 as SQIVND (reference sequence). V was pared by 6 bases and J by 7 bases, with 9 bases of the junction left unmatched. The CDR3 DNA reads TGTGCCAGTAGGGAGGGGGCGTCGGGCCAGCCCCAGCATTTT. This sequence encodes CASREGASGQPQHF.

The chain uses TRBV9 and TRBJ1-2, with 9 bases that match TRBD1. V lost 3 bases and J lost 6; bases outside the gene matches: 9. The CDR3 consists of 15 residues. Germline CDR1 is SGDLS and CDR2 is YYNGEE. DNA for the CDR3: TGTGCCAGCAGCGCTGGCGGGACAGGGATACATGGCTACACCTTC. Its protein is CASSAGGTGIHGYTF. Based on the CDR3 plus reference TRBV9 and TRBJ1-2, the full variable domain is DSGVTQTPKHLITATGQRVTLRCSPRSGDLSVYWYQQSLDQGLQFLIQYYNGEERAKGNILERFSAQQFPDLHSELNLSSLELGDSALYFCASSAGGTGIHGYTFGSGTRLTVV.

This clone was observed a few times. This chain joins TRBV7-9 and TRBJ1-2; TRBD1 agrees at 7 bases. Germline CDR1 reads SEHNR; CDR2 reads FQNEAQ (reference sequence). The CDR3 runs 14 residues. The trim removed 2 bases at V and 1 base at J, leaving 1 base unmatched. CDR3 DNA sequence: TGTGCCAGCAGCTTACGGGACAGTAACTATGGCTACACCTTC. It is translated as CASSLRDSNYGYTF. The full variable domain, its missing parts supplied by reference TRBV7-9 and TRBJ1-2, is DTGVSQNPRHKITKRGQNVTFRCDPISEHNRLYWYRQTLGQGPEFLTYFQNEAQLEKSRLLSDRFSAERPKGSFSTLEIQRTEQGDSAMYLCASSLRDSNYGYTFGSGTRLTVV.

This clone was counted between two and nine times. This sequence joins TRBV16 and TRBJ1-1, with D possibly being TRBD1 (6 bases). Germline V gives CDR1 KGHSY, CDR2 FQNENV. V lost 0 bases and J 3 bases, leaving 8 bases between the germline ends. This CDR3 comprises 14 residues. This CDR3 reads CASSQSGGYTEAFF. In nucleotides, the CDR3 is TGTGCCAGCAGCCAATCAGGGGGTTACACTGAAGCTTTCTTT.

J is TRBJ2-7 and V is TRBV30; 10 positions agree with TRBD2. The trim removed 0 bases at V and 3 bases at J, leaving 5 bases unmatched. The CDR3 is 15 amino acids. The germline V gene encodes CDR1 GTSNPN and CDR2 SVGIG (reference sequence). The CDR3 sequence: CAWSVKLAGFYEQYF. CDR3 in DNA: TGTGCCTGGAGTGTAAAACTAGCGGGATTCTACGAGCAGTACTTC.